The next 20 T cell receptor beta chains were all read from a single sample in a study of T cell repertoires in cytomegalovirus infection. TCRdb reprocessed the reads with MiXCR, giving one entry per CDR3 protein. In the table there are around 900,000 distinct CDR3 sequences, more than 25% of which are singletons. The antigens of these receptors remain unknown. Sequences were derived from cultured CD8+ T cells from PBMCs, sampled from culture after CMV antigen stimulation. These receptors were taken from a human donor in good health (CMV status not recorded). Some clones in this sample may be carry-over from other donors' samples.

This chain connects TRBV7-8 to TRBJ1-2; D unresolved. The V and J ends lost 6 bases and 8 bases respectively, with 16 bases between them. The germline V gene encodes CDR1 SGHVS and CDR2 FQNEAQ. The CDR3 length is 13 residues. CDR3: CASRLTGYEGYTF. The DNA for the CDR3 is TGTGCCAGCAGACTGACCGGGTATGAAGGCTACACCTTC.

This clonotype came up a few times. This rearrangement joins TRBV7-3 to TRBJ2-3; D is ambiguous. Germline lookup yields CDR1 SGHTA and CDR2 FQGTGA. The CDR3 totals 12 residues. V was cut by 6 bases and J by 3 bases, with 7 bases left in between. The CDR3 is CASRGWTDTQYF. The DNA for the CDR3 is TGTGCCAGCAGAGGGTGGACAGATACGCAGTATTTT. Looking up the rest from reference TRBV7-3 and TRBJ2-3 gives the full variable domain: GAGVSQTPSNKVTEKGKYVELRCDPISGHTALYWYRQSLGQGPEFLIYFQGTGAADDSGLPNDRFFAVRPEGSVSTLKIQRTERGDSAVYLCASRGWTDTQYFGPGTRLTVL.

This clonotype was counted only a few times. The genes are TRBV3-1 and TRBJ1-6; the D gene is possibly TRBD1 (5 bases). The V end was cut by 4 bases, the J end by 6 bases, with 13 bases between. This CDR3 is built from 15 residues. CDR1 is LGHDT, CDR2 YNNKEL, per germline (reference sequence). Here the CDR3 reads CASSPRTDTNSPLHF. As DNA, the CDR3 is TGTGCCAGCAGCCCAAGAACGGACACTAATTCACCCCTCCACTTT.

This chain connects TRBV12-3 or TRBV12-4 to TRBJ2-6; 8 bases fit TRBD1. V trimming: 3 bases; J trimming: 0 bases; junction bases outside the gene matches: 7. CDR3 length: 18 residues. The CDR3 DNA follows: TGTGCCAGCAGTTTTGAACAGGGGGTCTCCTCTGGGGCCAACGTCCTGACTTTC. Protein: CASSFEQGVSSGANVLTF.

The rearrangement joins TRBV7-9 to TRBJ1-2; tentatively, D is TRBD1 (5 bases). The CDR3 is 14 amino acids. CDR1 and CDR2 from the germline V gene are SEHNR and FQNEAQ (reference sequence). Between the trimmed V and J ends, which lost 3 bases and 5 bases, there was a span of 13 bases. CDR3 in amino acids: CASSLGRELYGYTF. CDR3 coding DNA: TGTGCCAGCAGCTTGGGACGGGAATTATATGGCTACACCTTC. Filled out from reference TRBV7-9 and TRBJ1-2, the complete variable domain reads DTGVSQNPRHKITKRGQNVTFRCDPISEHNRLYWYRQTLGQGPEFLTYFQNEAQLEKSRLLSDRFSAERPKGSFSTLEIQRTEQGDSAMYLCASSLGRELYGYTFGSGTRLTVV.

This clonotype was recorded at least ten times. The chain carries TRBV3-1 and TRBJ1-1, with TRBD1 as a possible D gene (6 bases). Trimming left V 4 bases short and J 5 bases short, with 8 bases between. The CDR3 spans 12 residues. Germline V gene data show CDR1 as LGHDT and CDR2 as YNNKEL (reference sequence). CDR3 loop: CASSRGQTEAFF. The CDR3 DNA sequence: TGTGCCAGCAGCCGAGGACAGACTGAAGCTTTCTTT.

This chain connects TRBV20-1 to TRBJ1-5; TRBD1 agrees at 7 bases. Unmatched junction bases numbered 5, after V lost 3 bases and J lost 3 bases. Germline-derived CDR1 and CDR2 are DFQATT and SNEGSKA (reference sequence). This CDR3 has 14 residues. The CDR3 nucleotides read TGCAGTGCTAGGGACAGGAAAGTCAATCAGCCCCAGCATTTT. Residues: CSARDRKVNQPQHF.

This clonotype was detected a few times. The chain joins TRBV4-1 to TRBJ2-2; D is uncertain. V was clipped by 1 base and J by 6 bases, with 12 bases between them. This CDR3 region has 15 residues. Germline values: CDR1 MGHRA, CDR2 YSYEKL. CDR3 sequence reads: CASSQVGLSPGELFF. DNA for the CDR3: TGCGCCAGCAGCCAAGTCGGTTTAAGTCCCGGGGAGCTGTTTTTT.

Remarks on this clonotype: One end of the junction varies from germline; a read error may be responsible. The chain couples TRBV7-6 to TRBJ2-1, with 9 bases matching TRBD1. This CDR3 region has 15 residues. The germline CDR1 and CDR2 sequences are SGHVS and FNYEAQ. CDR3 DNA sequence: TGTGCTAGCAGCCAACAGGGGGCGCCTTACAATGAGCAGTTCTTC. It specifies CASSQQGAPYNEQFF.

The V call is TRBV27, the J call TRBJ1-6; D is unresolved. The germline V gene has CDR1 MNHEY and CDR2 SMNVEV (reference sequence). Trimming shortened V by 4 bases and J by 7 bases, and 8 bases separated the two germline ends. The length of the CDR3 is 13 residues. This CDR3 reads CASSYLENSPLHF. The CDR3 coding sequence is TGTGCCAGCAGTTATTTGGAGAATTCACCCCTCCACTTT.

The CDR3 sequence is CSAMGRTYEQYF. CDR3 in DNA: TGCAGTGCTATGGGCCGCACCTACGAGCAGTACTTC. This sequence joins TRBV20-1 and TRBJ2-7; D unclear. V was shortened by 4 bases and J by 2 bases, with 9 bases between the two germline ends. This CDR3 region has 12 residues. Germline V CDR1 and CDR2: DFQATT, SNEGSKA (reference sequence).

V is TRBV6-5 and J is TRBJ2-1; D uncertain. Germline V CDR1 and CDR2: MNHEY, SVGAGI. V was cut by 9 bases and J by 2 bases, with 17 bases left in between. This CDR3 is 15 amino acids long. The CDR3 DNA sequence: TGTGCCAGTGGTTTTATGTGGGAACCCTACAATGAGCAGTTCTTC. Translated: CASGFMWEPYNEQFF.

CDR3 sequence: CATSDFGSLQAVDTGELFF. In DNA form, the CDR3 reads TGTGCCACCAGTGATTTTGGCAGCCTACAGGCCGTGGATACCGGGGAGCTGTTTTTT. V usage is TRBV24-1 and J usage is TRBJ2-2, with a tentative D call TRBD1 (5 bases). The CDR3 totals 19 residues. Per the germline V gene, CDR1 is KGHDR and CDR2 is SFDVKD. V was clipped by 1 base and J by 5 bases, with 22 bases between them.

The sample holds many counts of this clonotype. This sequence joins TRBV7-8 and TRBJ1-2; perhaps TRBD1 as D (5 bases). Trimming shortened V by 5 bases and J by 6 bases, and 19 bases separated the two germline ends. Germline V gives CDR1 SGHVS, CDR2 FQNEAQ. The CDR3 is made up of 15 amino acids. The CDR3 loop is CASSPEGPGADGYTF. DNA for the CDR3: TGTGCCAGCAGCCCAGAGGGACCCGGGGCGGATGGCTACACCTTC.

The chain is built from TRBV15 and TRBJ2-1; the match to TRBD2 covers 9 bases. After removal of 9 bases from V and 4 bases from J, the junction contained 7 bases not matched to a gene. CDR1 LNHNV and CDR2 YYDKDF come from the germline V gene (reference sequence). The length of the CDR3 is 14 residues. CDR3 amino acids: CATLSGGIYNEQFF. In DNA form, the CDR3 reads TGTGCCACACTTAGCGGGGGTATTTACAATGAGCAGTTCTTC.

V and J are TRBV7-9 and TRBJ2-5, with D possibly matching TRBD2 (6 bases). There are 13 residues in the CDR3. Trimming took off 5 bases at V and 5 bases at J, with 12 bases between the two ends. Germline V gene data show CDR1 as SEHNR and CDR2 as FQNEAQ (reference sequence). CDR3 protein: CASSPEGGETQYF. The CDR3 DNA reads TGTGCCAGCAGCCCGGAGGGCGGGGAGACCCAGTACTTC.

V usage is TRBV15 and J usage is TRBJ1-5, with TRBD1 matching 11 bases. V lost 3 bases and J lost 6; bases outside the gene matches: 4. The CDR3 totals 15 residues. Per the germline V gene, CDR1 is LNHNV and CDR2 is YYDKDF (reference sequence). CDR3 loop: CATSRDRGRVQPQHF. The CDR3 DNA is TGTGCCACCAGCAGGGACAGGGGGCGCGTTCAGCCCCAGCATTTT.

CDR3 DNA sequence: TGTGCCAGCAGTCAATGGACAGGGGCCACAGATACGCAGTATTTT. Encoded protein: CASSQWTGATDTQYF. The rearrangement links TRBV6-4 to TRBJ2-3, with 9 bases fitting TRBD1. The CDR3 extends over 15 amino acids. Germline CDR1 is MRHNA and CDR2 is SNTAGT. Trimming removed 5 bases from V and 2 bases from J; junction bases left unmatched: 5.

The V and J genes are TRBV29-1 and TRBJ2-1; 8 bases fit TRBD2. This CDR3 has 11 residues. CDR1 is SQVTM and CDR2 is ANQGSEA in the germline V gene. CDR3 loop: CRALVAGEQFF. The DNA of the CDR3 is TGCAGAGCCCTTGTAGCGGGGGAGCAGTTCTTC.

This clonotype was detected only a few times. The chain couples TRBV6-1 to TRBJ2-3; 11 bases align to TRBD2. The V segment lost 2 bases and the J segment 0 bases; nucleotides outside the gene matches: 7. Germline lookup yields CDR1 MNHNS and CDR2 SASEGT. CDR3 size: 18 residues. The CDR3 DNA follows: TGTGCCAGCAGTGAAATCGGGACTAGCGGAACTAGCACAGATACGCAGTATTTT. Translated, it gives CASSEIGTSGTSTDTQYF.